Each of the 26 T cell receptor beta chains below was sequenced from the same sample in a study of blood T cell repertoires in COVID-19. Libraries were prepared by immunoSEQ multiplex PCR; TCRdb keeps only in-frame clonotypes and omits some of them. The data contain hundreds of thousands of clones, 82% of them singletons. The sequenced material came from peripheral blood. Receptors were obtained from a woman aged 80 or older with active or convalescent COVID-19.

V is TRBV4-1 and J is TRBJ2-4; TRBD2 might be the D (6 bases). Germline V gene data show CDR1 as MGHRA and CDR2 as YSYEKL. The CDR3 length is 16 residues. Deletions cut 3 bases from V and 6 bases from J, with 18 bases between. CDR3 amino acids: CASSHGWGGMRNIQYF. CDR3 sequence (DNA): TGCGCCAGCAGCCACGGTTGGGGCGGGATGCGAAACATTCAGTACTTC.

The V gene is TRBV30, the J gene TRBJ1-1; D gene ambiguous. There are 10 residues in the CDR3. The V gene's germline CDR1 is GTSNPN and CDR2 SVGIG (reference sequence). Deletions cut 1 base from V and 12 bases from J, with 9 bases between. CDR3 sequence (DNA): TGTGCCTGGAGTGGGAAGAGGACTTTCTTT. Its translation is CAWSGKRTFF.

The chain links TRBV6-6 to TRBJ1-4; no clear D gene. Germline V gene sequence: CDR1 MNHNY, CDR2 SVGAGI (reference sequence). CDR3 length equals 16 residues. Deletions cut 7 bases from V and 4 bases from J, with 19 bases between. The CDR3 is CASKDPSGSGNEKLFF. In DNA, the CDR3 is TGTGCCAGCAAGGATCCTTCGGGGTCGGGTAATGAAAAACTGTTTTTT.

This clone is medium-sized. This chain uses TRBV7-2 with TRBJ2-7; 15 nucleotides line up with TRBD2. The ends lost 5 bases at V and 4 bases at J; junction bases unmatched: 6. The CDR3 runs to 16 residues. Germline V CDR1 and CDR2: SGHTA, FQGNSA. The chain's CDR3 is CASSLIGLAGGYEQYF. The CDR3 region has the DNA TGTGCCAGCAGCCTAATAGGACTAGCGGGAGGGTACGAGCAGTACTTC.

J is TRBJ2-1 and V is TRBV20-1, with TRBD2 identical over 7 bases. The germline gives CDR1 DFQATT, CDR2 SNEGSKA (reference sequence). After removal of 5 bases from V and 8 bases from J, the junction contained 12 bases not matched to a gene. This CDR3 region has 14 residues. The CDR3 reads CSAGGTHSGHEQFF. CDR3 nucleotides: TGCAGTGCTGGTGGGACCCATAGCGGGCATGAGCAGTTCTTC.

The table lists this clone with many counts. The rearrangement uses TRBV5-5 and TRBJ1-5; D is possibly TRBD1 (5 bases). The CDR3 has 14 residues. Trimming pared 5 bases from V and 2 bases from J, leaving 11 bases between. The V gene's germline CDR1 is SGHKS and CDR2 YYEKEE (reference sequence). CDR3 region: CASRPGVGNQPQHF. For the CDR3, the DNA is TGTGCCAGCAGGCCGGGGGTAGGCAATCAGCCCCAGCATTTT.

This chain joins TRBV6-5 and TRBJ2-7, with a tentative D call TRBD1 (6 bases). Germline values: CDR1 MNHEY, CDR2 SVGAGI. CDR3 length equals 13 residues. Trimming pared 8 bases from V and 3 bases from J, leaving 14 bases between. The CDR3, as DNA: TGTGCCAGCCTACGGCGGACAGACTACGAGCAGTACTTC. It is translated as CASLRRTDYEQYF.

This clone has a single count. The rearrangement joins TRBV20-1 to TRBJ2-5, with D unclear. The V end was cut by 6 bases, the J end by 4 bases, with 9 bases between. Germline CDR1 DFQATT, CDR2 SNEGSKA (reference sequence). The CDR3 sequence is 11 residues long. The CDR3 DNA reads as TGCAGTGCCCCGAGGCGAGAGACCCAGTACTTC. It codes for CSAPRRETQYF.

The chain employs TRBV6-1 and TRBJ1-5; 9 bases map to TRBD1. CDR1 is MNHNS, CDR2 SASEGT, per germline. Losses at the gene ends were 1 base for V and 5 bases for J; bases not matched to a gene: 6. The CDR3 totals 16 residues. The CDR3 is CASSEGGQGVHQPQHF. The CDR3 region has the DNA TGTGCCAGCAGTGAAGGGGGACAGGGTGTTCATCAGCCCCAGCATTTT.

To note about this clone: The junction shows a germline mismatch at one end, possibly a read error. CDR3 DNA: TGTGCTAGCAGCTTAGCATTCGGGACTTCCCAAGAGACCCAGTACTTC. Amino acid sequence: CASSLAFGTSQETQYF. This rearrangement joins TRBV7-7 to TRBJ2-5, with a possible D match to TRBD2 (6 bases). The CDR3 is 16 amino acids. Germline-derived CDR1 and CDR2 are SSHAT and FNYEAQ (reference sequence).

The chain has TRBV10-3 and TRBJ1-3, with 9 bases matching TRBD1. The CDR3 is 15 residues long. V lost 4 bases and J lost 3; bases outside the gene matches: 4. Germline CDR1 is ENHRY and CDR2 is SYGVKD. Written as DNA, the CDR3 is TGTGCCATCAGTGCAACAGGGGGCAGTGGAAACACCATATATTTT. Translated, it gives CAISATGGSGNTIYF.

The genes are TRBV6-1 and TRBJ2-7, with 12 bases fitting TRBD2. Germline lookup yields CDR1 MNHNS and CDR2 SASEGT. V shed 1 base and J 4 bases; nucleotides not matched to a gene: 2. This CDR3 contains 15 residues. CDR3 nucleotide sequence: TGTGCCAGCAGTGAAGAGACTAGCGGGAGTTACGAGCAGTACTTC. It translates to CASSEETSGSYEQYF.

In this sample, this clone turned up a few times. DNA of the CDR3: TGTGCCAGCAATCCACCGGGACAGGCCTCGATTATAGACACTGAAGCTTTCTTT. It is translated as CASNPPGQASIIDTEAFF. This chain uses TRBV28 with TRBJ1-1, with 8 bases identical to TRBD1. The CDR3 is made up of 18 amino acids. Trimming at V came to 7 bases and at J to 3 bases, leaving 19 bases not matched to a gene. Germline lookup yields CDR1 MDHEN and CDR2 SYDVKM.

The chain combines TRBV7-9 with TRBJ2-7, with D unclear. From germline, CDR1 is SEHNR and CDR2 FQNEAQ (reference sequence). This CDR3 has 12 amino acids. The V and J ends lost 5 bases and 2 bases respectively, with 7 bases between them. The CDR3 loop reads CASSHQTYEQYF. For the CDR3, the DNA is TGTGCCAGCAGCCACCAGACCTACGAGCAGTACTTC.

CDR3 sequence (DNA): TGCGCCAGCAGCCATCTTTTGGTCCCGGCGGGGGCTTCCTACGAGCAGTACTTC. Its protein is CASSHLLVPAGASYEQYF. The rearrangement links TRBV4-1 to TRBJ2-7; a weak D match, TRBD2 (7 bases). The CDR3 is 18 residues long. CDR1 and CDR2 (germline): MGHRA, YSYEKL. V was cut by 3 bases and J by 1 base, with 22 bases left in between.

The chain employs TRBV5-6 and TRBJ1-6; 7 bases match TRBD1. The V segment lost 0 bases and the J segment 6 bases; nucleotides outside the gene matches: 6. Germline loops: CDR1 SGHDT, CDR2 YYEEEE. The CDR3 has 16 amino acids. DNA of the CDR3: TGTGCCAGCAGCTTGGGGTCCGGGACAGCTAATTCACCCCTCCACTTT. Its protein is CASSLGSGTANSPLHF.

This chain joins TRBV6-5 and TRBJ1-5; 7 positions match TRBD1. CDR1 MNHEY and CDR2 SVGAGI come from the germline V gene. The V and J ends lost 2 bases and 5 bases, in that order; junction bases with no gene match: 3. This CDR3 spans 14 amino acids. The CDR3 DNA reads TGTGCCAGCAGTTACCGGGACAGTGATCAGCCCCAGCATTTT. This translates into CASSYRDSDQPQHF.

The CDR3 loop reads CASSSQGAEEKLFF. In DNA form, the CDR3 reads TGTGCCAGCAGCTCACAGGGGGCGGAAGAAAAACTGTTTTTT. The V call is TRBV7-9, the J call TRBJ1-4; 9 nucleotides match TRBD1. CDR1 and CDR2 (germline): SEHNR, FQNEAQ (reference sequence). This CDR3 has 14 residues. Trimming cost V 4 bases and J 8 bases; bases outside gene matches: 5.

V gene TRBV18 combines with J gene TRBJ1-2, with a tentative D call TRBD1 (5 bases). Germline CDR1 is KGHSH and CDR2 is LQKENI. Trimming took 1 base from V and 5 from J, leaving 8 bases between them. CDR3 length equals 13 residues. Here the CDR3 DNA reads TGTGCCAGCTCACCACGCGGGGGGTATGGCTACACCTTC. Translating gives CASSPRGGYGYTF.

In this sample, this clone turned up once. V and J are TRBV30 and TRBJ2-6, with 10 bases matching TRBD1. CDR1 is GTSNPN and CDR2 is SVGIG in the germline V gene (reference sequence). The junction had 14 bases not matched to a gene; V was cut back by 4 bases and J by 5 bases. The CDR3 consists of 18 residues. The CDR3 DNA reads as TGTGCCTGGAAGGTGTGGGGACAGGGGCCGCCTAGGGCCAACGTCCTGACTTTC. It codes for CAWKVWGQGPPRANVLTF.

This clone is a singleton in its sample. V usage is TRBV13 and J usage is TRBJ2-7; 11 bases match TRBD1. This CDR3 has 16 residues. Per the germline V gene, CDR1 is PRHDT and CDR2 is FYEKMQ (reference sequence). V trimming: 5 bases; J trimming: 4 bases; junction bases outside the gene matches: 10. The CDR3 coding sequence is TGTGCCAGCAGCCCCCCACCCGGGACAGGGGGATACGAGCAGTACTTC. Protein sequence: CASSPPPGTGGYEQYF.

V is TRBV18 and J is TRBJ2-1; a weak D match, TRBD1 (5 bases). V was pared by 2 bases and J by 6 bases, with 17 bases between. This CDR3 comprises 16 residues. CDR1 is KGHSH and CDR2 is LQKENI in the germline V gene. The CDR3 DNA reads as TGTGCCAGCTCACCAGCTACCTTTCAGGGTCTCAATGAGCAGTTCTTC. It is translated as CASSPATFQGLNEQFF.

As to this clone: Different DNA sequences within this sample yield the same CDR3. The chain joins TRBV28 to TRBJ1-4, with D perhaps TRBD1 (5 bases). This CDR3 spans 16 amino acids. CDR1 is MDHEN and CDR2 is SYDVKM in the germline V gene. The V gene lost 3 bases and the J gene lost 0 bases, with 11 bases spanning the gap. CDR3 loop: CASSLRQGATNEKLFF. CDR3 bases: TGTGCCAGCAGTTTGCGGCAGGGCGCAACTAATGAAAAACTGTTTTTT.

This clone was seen ten or more times. The chain employs TRBV6-4 and TRBJ1-4; D is ambiguous. This CDR3 is built from 16 residues. Trimming left V 3 bases short and J 0 bases short, with 11 bases between. Per the germline V gene, CDR1 is MRHNA and CDR2 is SNTAGT. The CDR3 DNA reads as TGTGCCAGCAGTGATTACGGGATTGCAACTAATGAAAAACTGTTTTTT. Protein: CASSDYGIATNEKLFF.

The J gene is TRBJ1-4, the V gene TRBV1. TRBV1 counts as a pseudogene. This CDR3 spans 16 amino acids. This CDR3 reads CTSSPDRGATNEKLFF. The CDR3 DNA is TGCACCAGCAGCCCCGACCGGGGAGCAACTAATGAAAAACTGTTTTTT.

The chain recombines TRBV2 with TRBJ1-2; D ambiguous. Trimming took off 2 bases at V and 0 bases at J, with 10 bases between the two ends. CDR3 length equals 15 residues. From germline, CDR1 is SNHLY and CDR2 FYNNEI. The chain's CDR3 is CASSEHGAANYGYTF. The CDR3 DNA is TGTGCCAGCAGTGAACATGGCGCGGCTAACTATGGCTACACCTTC.